The 4 T cell receptor beta chains below all came from one sample that was sequenced in a study of radiation and T cells in renal cell carcinoma. Produced via immunoSEQ multiplex PCR; TCRdb's table is partial and in-frame only. The sample contains about 83,000 clones, around 78% of which appear only once. The time point here: blood 4 weeks post-SBRT, at nephrectomy. Regarding treatment: 15 Gy SBRT to primary tumor, nephrectomy 4 weeks later. The input for sequencing was blood, taken from a patient whose treatment included radiotherapy and nephrectomy. The receptors come from a woman between 55 and 75 years old with renal cell carcinoma.

The chain is built from TRBV2 and TRBJ1-2; 9 nucleotides match TRBD1. Trimming took 4 bases from V and 4 from J; bases not matched to a gene: 7. There are 15 residues in the CDR3. Germline CDR1 reads SNHLY; CDR2 reads FYNNEI. In nucleotides, the CDR3 is TGTGCCAGCAGTGGATACAGGGGGCCGGTCTATGGCTACACCTTC. Protein sequence: CASSGYRGPVYGYTF.

The chain employs TRBV15 and TRBJ1-5; perhaps TRBD1 as D (5 bases). V dropped 0 bases and J dropped 5 bases, with 11 bases sitting between them. This CDR3 has 15 residues. Germline V gene lookup returns CDR1 LNHNV and CDR2 YYDKDF (reference sequence). CDR3 residues: CATSREGGAHQPQHF. In nucleotides, the CDR3 is TGTGCCACCAGCAGAGAGGGTGGGGCCCATCAGCCCCAGCATTTT.

This chain uses TRBV29-1 with TRBJ2-1; the D gene is possibly TRBD1 (6 bases). CDR1 SQVTM and CDR2 ANQGSEA come from the germline V gene. The ends were cut back, 1 base at V and 0 bases at J, with 13 bases in the middle. The CDR3 runs 16 residues. The chain's CDR3 is CSVEVRTVSSYNEQFF. CDR3 DNA sequence: TGCAGCGTTGAAGTGAGGACAGTTAGCTCCTACAATGAGCAGTTCTTC.

The chain combines TRBV9 with TRBJ2-3, with a weak D call TRBD1 (6 bases). V lost 3 bases, J lost 4 bases, and 21 bases lay in between. There are 17 residues in the CDR3. Per germline, CDR1 SGDLS and CDR2 YYNGEE. The CDR3 here is CASSDVWGRGEPDTQYF. The DNA of the CDR3 is TGTGCCAGCAGCGATGTGTGGGGGCGAGGGGAACCAGATACGCAGTATTTT.